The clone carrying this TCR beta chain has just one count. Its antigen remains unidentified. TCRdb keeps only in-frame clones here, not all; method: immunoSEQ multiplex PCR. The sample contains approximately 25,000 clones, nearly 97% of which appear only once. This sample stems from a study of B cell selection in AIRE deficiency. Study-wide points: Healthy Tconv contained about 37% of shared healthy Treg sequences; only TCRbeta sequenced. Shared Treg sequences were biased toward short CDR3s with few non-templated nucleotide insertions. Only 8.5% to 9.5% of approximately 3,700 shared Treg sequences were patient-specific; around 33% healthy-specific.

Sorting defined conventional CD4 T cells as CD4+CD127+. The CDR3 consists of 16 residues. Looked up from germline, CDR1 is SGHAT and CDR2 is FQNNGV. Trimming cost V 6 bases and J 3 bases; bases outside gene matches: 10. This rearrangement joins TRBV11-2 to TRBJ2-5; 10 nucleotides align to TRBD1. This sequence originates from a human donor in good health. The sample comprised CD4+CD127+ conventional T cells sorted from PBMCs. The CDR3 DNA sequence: TGTGCCAGCAGGAGACCGGGACAGGGGACGAAAGAGACCCAGTACTTC. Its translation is CASRRPGQGTKETQYF.